This TCR beta chain appears in the sequencing data of a study of human T cells and chemical hapten exposure (dated by TCRdb to about 2021). Regarding the study in general: For sensitization, 2% DPC in acetone was applied to a roughly 2 cm by roughly 2 cm area of upper inner arm skin. Throughout the study period of roughly five months, patients also received therapeutic DPC doses to the scalp every week. The libraries were sequenced as a pool, and the TCR yield per sample differed mostly because of small variations in library volumes within the pool. Blood was sampled from patients pre-sensitization (week 0) and at 2, 6 and about 24 weeks after DPC sensitization. Patch testing was done on the upper back using Finn chambers containing 0.01% DPC, and results were scored after 6 days according to International Contact Dermatitis Research Group standards. The patient cohort, mostly female, included alopecia areata with under or over 50% scalp involvement, alopecia totalis and alopecia universalis. Peripheral blood TCR repertoire changes were tracked in vivo in alopecia patients during primary and secondary sensitization to the hapten diphenylcyclopropenone (DPC). Some 29 alopecia patients gave blood for TCR sequencing at one to four time points (pre-sensitization, 2, 6 and 24 weeks). What the authors observed across the whole study: Expanded TCRs formed significantly more large CDR3 similarity clusters than pre-sensitization or healthy control sets, consistent with antigen-driven responses. DPC sensitization did not change the number of TCRs with a frequency above 1 in 1000, and there was no evidence of changes in global repertoire structure. After repeated subsampling, the strength of the expansion versus patch-test correlation and the threshold at which it became significant changed. Because all patients had alopecia, a presumed autoimmune disease, the immune response of the patients might differ from that of healthy individuals. A positive correlation was found between the number of PT1 expanded TCRs and patch test score, with significance reached at thresholds 8, 16 and 32 but not 4.

Preparation of the library involved RACE. Sequencing relied on a NextSeq 500. During library preparation, unique molecular identifiers were attached to individual cDNA molecules so that TCRs could be counted quantitatively and reproducibly. Both TCR alpha and TCR beta chains were sequenced from each blood RNA sample. The authors' analysis ran thus. Samples had a median of roughly 98,000 TCRs, with a range from 23,224 to 690,600. V, J and CDR3 annotation of the TCR reads was carried out using the Decombinator software suite. For PS versus PT1 abundance plots, all samples were subsampled to the same number of TCRs (28,000). Expanded TCRs were defined as absent before sensitization and observed at least eight times at the 2-week time point. TCRdb passed the public sequencing reads through fastp at Q25 and MiXCR, retaining productive beta sequences. Rows with a matching CDR3 protein are joined into one entry that keeps the most common DNA and genes. These V and J calls rely on TCRdb rather than the paper's analysis. For this sample the table gives fewer than 400,000 distinct CDR3 sequences, of which around 7% were detected only once. The top ten constitute approximately 8.9% of the sample.

The sample's time point label is to be understood as: patch test 1, 2 weeks after DPC sensitization. The treatment or condition tag for this specimen amounts to: therapeutic diphenylcyclopropenone sensitization with weekly scalp DPC. At each patch-test visit, blood was drawn before the patch test was applied. To be eligible, patients had to be aged 18 to 70, diagnosed with alopecia and judged suitable for DPC therapy, while pregnant patients were excluded. Total RNA was extracted from unfractionated whole blood collected in Tempus Blood RNA tubes. This clonotype has a handful of counts. Its antigen remains undetermined. No base qualities exist here, and no much larger clone lies one base off it. From V the trimming removes 8 bases and from J it removes 8 bases, while the gene matches leave 9 bases of the junction unaccounted for. Sequences MNHEY (CDR1) and SVGEGT (CDR2) are obtained from the germline V gene. The CDR3 goes from the cysteine to the phenylalanine over 14 residues. Just the 42-base CDR3 DNA is kept, in frame starting at base 1.

Sample: whole blood, taken in connection with sensitization to the hapten diphenylcyclopropenone (DPC). The source is a woman aged 18-29 years with alopecia areata. Some clones in this sample may be carry-over from other donors' samples. The chain couples TRBV6-2 or TRBV6-3 to TRBJ1-6; 7 middle bases align to TRBD1. The CDR3 reads CASVDRVRHSPLHF. The bases are TGTGCCAGCGTCGACAGGGTTCGGCATTCACCCCTCCACTTT.